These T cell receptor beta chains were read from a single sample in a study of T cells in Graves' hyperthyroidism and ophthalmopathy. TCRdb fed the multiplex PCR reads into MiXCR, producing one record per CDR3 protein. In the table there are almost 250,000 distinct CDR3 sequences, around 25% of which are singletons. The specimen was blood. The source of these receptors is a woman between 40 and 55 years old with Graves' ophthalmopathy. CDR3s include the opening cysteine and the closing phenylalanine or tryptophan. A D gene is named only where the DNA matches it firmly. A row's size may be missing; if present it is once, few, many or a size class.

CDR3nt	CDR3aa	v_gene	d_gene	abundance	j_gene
TGTGCCAGCGGGACCCCGGACGAGCAGTACTTC	CASGTPDEQYF	TRBV6-1	NA	few	TRBJ2-7
TGTGCCAGTAGTATAGGTCTCCAGGGGAACACCGGGGAGCTGTTTTTT	CASSIGLQGNTGELFF	TRBV19	NA	many	TRBJ2-2
TGTGCCAGCAGTTTGGGTCAGCCGAATCAGCCCCAGCATTTT	CASSLGQPNQPQHF	TRBV28	NA	many	TRBJ1-5
TGTGCCAGCAGCCCCGGGGCTAGCGAGAGGGGCGAGACCCAGTACTTC	CASSPGASERGETQYF	TRBV9	NA	many	TRBJ2-5
TGTGCCAGCAGTTACGAGGGCCTAGGGGCGGGCGGCTACACCTTC	CASSYEGLGAGGYTF	TRBV6-5	NA	NA	TRBJ1-2
TGTGCCAGCAGTTTAACAGGGTGGGGCAATCAGCCCCAGCATTTT	CASSLTGWGNQPQHF	TRBV6-5	NA	many	TRBJ1-5
TGTGCCAGCAGCTTAATGGCGGGAGGTTCCGAGCAGTACTTC	CASSLMAGGSEQYF	TRBV7-9	TRBD2	many	TRBJ2-7
TGTGCCAGCAGCCGAGGAACGGGACTCCCGACCTACGAGCAGTACTTC	CASSRGTGLPTYEQYF	TRBV12-3/TRBV12-4	NA	many	TRBJ2-7
TGTGCCAGCAGTTTGAGGGGGGTAGAGACTGAAGCTTTCTTT	CASSLRGVETEAFF	TRBV12-3/TRBV12-4	NA	NA	TRBJ1-1
TGTGCCACCAGTGATGCAGGGTATGGCTACACCTTC	CATSDAGYGYTF	TRBV24-1	NA	many	TRBJ1-2
TGTGCCAGCAGTGACCCGGGACAGGGAGCGTGGTATGGCTACACCTTC	CASSDPGQGAWYGYTF	TRBV28	TRBD1	many	TRBJ1-2
TGTGCCTGGAGAGTGACGGAGAACACTGAAGCTTTCTTT	CAWRVTENTEAFF	TRBV30	NA	many	TRBJ1-1
TGCGCCAGCGGTCCTCGGAGCTACGAGCAGTACTTC	CASGPRSYEQYF	TRBV10-1	NA	many	TRBJ2-7
TGCAGTGCTGGCCTAGGCGGGGGGGTCCAAGAGACCCAGTACTTC	CSAGLGGGVQETQYF	TRBV20-1	TRBD2	NA	TRBJ2-5
TGTGCCAGTAGTATGGCGGACAGGGCCGAGCAGTACTTC	CASSMADRAEQYF	TRBV19	TRBD1	many	TRBJ2-7
TGTGCCACCAGTGATTCCGACAGATATGGCTACACCTTC	CATSDSDRYGYTF	TRBV24-1	NA	many	TRBJ1-2
TGTGCCAGCAGTCCCGTCGTGGTCACCTACGAGCAGTACTTC	CASSPVVVTYEQYF	TRBV28	NA	many	TRBJ2-7
TGTGCCTGGAGTCATACATGGAACACTGAAGCTTCCTTT	CAWSHTWNTEASF	TRBV30	NA	once	TRBJ1-1
TGTGCCAGCAGCTTTGGGGCAGGGACGGGCGAGCAGTACTTC	CASSFGAGTGEQYF	TRBV7-2	NA	few	TRBJ2-7
TGCAGTGCTAGGGATTTCGGTTTAGCGGGAGTAGAGACCCAGTACTTC	CSARDFGLAGVETQYF	TRBV20-1	TRBD2	many	TRBJ2-5
TGCAGCGGGGGTCAGTCGGTCCGGGAGACCCAGTACTTC	CSGGQSVRETQYF	TRBV29-1	NA	many	TRBJ2-5
TGTGCCAGCCAATTAGTGACAGGGGGTCAGCCCCAGCCTTTT	CASQLVTGGQPQPF	TRBV12-3/TRBV12-4	TRBD1	NA	TRBJ1-5
TGTGCCAGCAGTTCCACAGGGTCGGGAAACATTCAGTACTTC	CASSSTGSGNIQYF	TRBV6-5	NA	many	TRBJ2-4
TGTGCCAGCACCGATCAGGGGCGGCACGAGCAGTACTTC	CASTDQGRHEQYF	TRBV6-5	NA	many	TRBJ2-7
TGTGCCAGCAGTGAAAAATGGCGGGATGAGACCCAGTACTTC	CASSEKWRDETQYF	TRBV2	NA	many	TRBJ2-5
TGTGCCAGTAGTCAATTGCATAGCAATCAGCCCCAGCATTTT	CASSQLHSNQPQHF	TRBV19	NA	many	TRBJ1-5
TGTGCCAGCTCACCGGGGGACAGCTTTGACACCATATATTTT	CASSPGDSFDTIYF	TRBV18	TRBD1	few	TRBJ1-3
TGTGCCAGCAGCTTAGGAAGCACGAACACTGAAGCTTTCTTT	CASSLGSTNTEAFF	TRBV7-9	NA	NA	TRBJ1-1
TGTGCTAGTGGTTTAGCCCACGGACAGGGATTACCTGAAGCTTTCTTT	CASGLAHGQGLPEAFF	TRBV12-5	TRBD1	many	TRBJ1-1
TGTGCCAGCAGCTGGGGAGGTGCAGGGTATAGCAATCAGCCCCAGCATTTT	CASSWGGAGYSNQPQHF	TRBV5-6	NA	NA	TRBJ1-5
TGTGCCAGCAGCTCAGGTTTTGGCGCTTTCTTT	CASSSGFGAFF	TRBV7-8	NA	NA	TRBJ1-1
TGTGCTAGTGGTTTGGAGACAGGGCCTGGAAACACCATATATTTT	CASGLETGPGNTIYF	TRBV12-5	TRBD1	NA	TRBJ1-3
TGTGCCAGCAGTGAGCATCAGAGGAGGAACACTGAAGCTTTCTTT	CASSEHQRRNTEAFF	TRBV6-1	NA	few	TRBJ1-1
TGTGCCAGCAGCCTCGGGACTAGCGAGGGCGAGCAGTACTTC	CASSLGTSEGEQYF	TRBV11-2	TRBD2	many	TRBJ2-7
TGTGCCAGCAGTTTAGCGCGGGTTAAAGCTTTCTTT	CASSLARVKAFF	TRBV12-3/TRBV12-4	NA	many	TRBJ1-1
TGTGCCACCAGCCCTCGGGGGATTGGCTCCTACGAGCAGTACTTC	CATSPRGIGSYEQYF	TRBV24-1	NA	NA	TRBJ2-7
TGTGCCAGCAGCCAACTAGCGGGGGGGTACGAGCAGTACTTC	CASSQLAGGYEQYF	TRBV3-1	TRBD2	many	TRBJ2-7
TGTGCCAGCAGTTACTCGGGTGGATCCGCGACAGGGGCAACTGAAGCTTGCTTT	CASSYSGGSATGATEACF	TRBV6-2/TRBV6-3	TRBD1	NA	TRBJ1-1
TGTGCAACCTTCTCCCGGCAGCCAGGTACCTACGAGCAGTACTTC	CATFSRQPGTYEQYF	TRBV28	NA	many	TRBJ2-7
TGTGCCAGCAGTTGGGGGCATAGCGGTCCAACCTACGAGCAGTACTTC	CASSWGHSGPTYEQYF	TRBV6-5	NA	many	TRBJ2-7
TGTGCCAGCAGTCCGGACAGCAGAGGCTATGGCTACACCTTC	CASSPDSRGYGYTF	TRBV28	NA	NA	TRBJ1-2
TGTGCCAGCAGTCCTCCGGGCCAAAGAGCCACTGAAGCTTTCTTT	CASSPPGQRATEAFF	TRBV12-3/TRBV12-4	NA	NA	TRBJ1-1